This T cell receptor beta chain was retrieved from a study of blood T cell repertoires in COVID-19. Study context: Acute and convalescent COVID-19 samples came from the United States, Italy and Spain. The analysed material was cDNA or gDNA that came from T cells, B-cell-depleted T cells, or PBMCs.

TCRdb's copy holds only in-frame clones and misses some; the assay was immunoSEQ multiplex PCR. The table lists about 200,000 clones, 75% to 90% of them singletons, with over 0.95% in the top ten. Germline V gene data show CDR1 as LNHDA and CDR2 as SQIVND (reference sequence). This CDR3 contains 17 residues. J lost 6 bases, V lost 3 bases, and 15 bases had no gene match. Individuals drawn from around 25 US areas were roughly 18 to 95 years old. For recovered donors of Cohort 3, there were two negative PCRs, clearance, or symptom resolution. The sample taken for sequencing was PBMCs or T cells enriched from blood (not recorded which). The chain uses TRBV19 and TRBJ2-7, with 9 bases matching TRBD2. The TCR sequence derives from a man aged 25-40 years who had recovered from COVID-19. The CDR3 coding sequence is TGTGCCAGTAGTATGCGGACTAGCGATACCCCGACGGTCGAGCAGTACTTC. Its protein product is CASSMRTSDTPTVEQYF.